This TCR beta chain was sequenced for a study of CD8+ T cells in alopecia areata. On the study more broadly: Percent of scalp involved defined treated patients' severity scores.

Germline V gene lookup returns CDR1 SQVTM and CDR2 ANQGSEA. The CDR3 consists of 11 residues. On this clone: No antigen is known for it. Germline and junction disagree at one end, which may indicate a read error.

The study, taken as a whole, reports: One nonresponder leaves baseline CD8+ expansion's link to response uncertain. Scalp clonality, together with expanded CD8+ clones among the top 100, fell significantly with tofacitinib.

Extraction of RNA preceded its reverse transcription into cDNA, which served as the sequencing template. Some clones are missing from TCRdb's copy, which holds only in-frame ones; the method was immunoSEQ multiplex PCR. The sample has under 350,000 clones, about three fifths seen once. This sample's treatment: oral pan-JAK inhibitor, 5-10 mg twice daily. Peripheral blood and lesional scalp punch biopsies came from alopecia areata patients. The chain employs TRBV29-1 and TRBJ1-1; D unresolved. The sample here was CD4+ T cells sorted from blood, taken at week 24, from a patient treated with tofacitinib. The receptor was isolated from a human donor with alopecia areata. As DNA, the CDR3 is TGCAGCGTTGAAGGAGGCCCGATTGTCCTCTTT. Translating it yields CSVEGGPIVLF.